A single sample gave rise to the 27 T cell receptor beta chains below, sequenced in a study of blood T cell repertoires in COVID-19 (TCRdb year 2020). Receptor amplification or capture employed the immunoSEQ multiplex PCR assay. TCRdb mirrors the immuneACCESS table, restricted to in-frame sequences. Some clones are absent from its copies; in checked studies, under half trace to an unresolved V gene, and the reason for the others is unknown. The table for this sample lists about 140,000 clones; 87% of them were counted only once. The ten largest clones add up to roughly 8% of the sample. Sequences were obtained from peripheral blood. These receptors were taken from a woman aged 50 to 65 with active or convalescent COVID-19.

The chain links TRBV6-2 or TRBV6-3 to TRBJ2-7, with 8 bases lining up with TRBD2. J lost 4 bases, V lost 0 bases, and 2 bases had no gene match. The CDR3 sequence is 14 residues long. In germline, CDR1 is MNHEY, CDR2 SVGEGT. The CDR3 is CASSYSGGGYEQYF. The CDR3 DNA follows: TGTGCCAGCAGTTACTCCGGGGGGGGATACGAGCAGTACTTC.

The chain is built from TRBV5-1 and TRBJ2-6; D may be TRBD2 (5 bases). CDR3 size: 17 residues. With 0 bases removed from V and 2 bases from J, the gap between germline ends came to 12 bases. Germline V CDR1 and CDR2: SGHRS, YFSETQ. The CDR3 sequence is CASSLVPSGTGANVLTF. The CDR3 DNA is TGCGCCAGCAGCTTGGTACCGTCGGGGACTGGGGCCAACGTCCTGACTTTC.

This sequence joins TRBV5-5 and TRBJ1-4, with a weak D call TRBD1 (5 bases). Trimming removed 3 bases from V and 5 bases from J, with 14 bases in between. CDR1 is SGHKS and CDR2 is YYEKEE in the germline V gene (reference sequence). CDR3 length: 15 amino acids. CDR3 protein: CASSWGELPNEKLFF. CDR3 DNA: TGTGCCAGCAGCTGGGGGGAATTACCGAATGAAAAACTGTTTTTT.

The CDR3 coding sequence is TGTGCCAGCAGGGCCGGGGGGGGCGTGAAATATGGCTACACCTTC. Translation: CASRAGGGVKYGYTF. The J gene is TRBJ1-2, the V gene TRBV6-5, with a tentative D call TRBD1 (6 bases). Germline lookup yields CDR1 MNHEY and CDR2 SVGAGI. With 6 bases removed from V and 5 bases from J, the gap between germline ends came to 19 bases. The CDR3 consists of 15 residues.

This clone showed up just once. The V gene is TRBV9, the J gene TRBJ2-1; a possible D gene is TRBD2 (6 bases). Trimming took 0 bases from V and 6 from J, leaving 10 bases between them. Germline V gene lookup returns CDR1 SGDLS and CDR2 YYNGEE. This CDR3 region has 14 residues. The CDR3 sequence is CASSVAGDLNEQFF. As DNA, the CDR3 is TGTGCCAGCAGCGTAGCGGGAGATCTCAATGAGCAGTTCTTC.

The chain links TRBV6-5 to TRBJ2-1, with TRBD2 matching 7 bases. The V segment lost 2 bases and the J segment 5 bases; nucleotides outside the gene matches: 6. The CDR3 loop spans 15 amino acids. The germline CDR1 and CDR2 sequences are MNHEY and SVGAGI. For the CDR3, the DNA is TGTGCCAGCAGTTACACGGCTAGCGGACACAATGAGCAGTTCTTC. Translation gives CASSYTASGHNEQFF.

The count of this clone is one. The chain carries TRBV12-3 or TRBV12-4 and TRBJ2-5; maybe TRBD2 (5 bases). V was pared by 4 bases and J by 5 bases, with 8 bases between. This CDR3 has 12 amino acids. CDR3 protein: CASSSSGETQYF. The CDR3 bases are TGTGCCAGCAGTTCGTCGGGGGAGACCCAGTACTTC.

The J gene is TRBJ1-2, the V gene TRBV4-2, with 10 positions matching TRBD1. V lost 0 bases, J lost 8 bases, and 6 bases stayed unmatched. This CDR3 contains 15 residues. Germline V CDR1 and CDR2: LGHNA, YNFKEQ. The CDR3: CASSQDRDRGRGYTF. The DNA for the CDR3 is TGTGCCAGCAGCCAAGATCGGGACAGGGGAAGAGGCTACACCTTC.

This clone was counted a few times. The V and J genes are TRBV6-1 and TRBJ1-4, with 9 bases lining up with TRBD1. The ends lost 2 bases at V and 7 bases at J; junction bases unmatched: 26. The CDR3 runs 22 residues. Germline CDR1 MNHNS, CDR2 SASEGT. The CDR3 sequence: CASSEQGTGRGTTTRKSEKLFF. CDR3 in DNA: TGTGCCAGCAGTGAACAGGGGACAGGGAGAGGGACTACCACCCGGAAGAGTGAAAAACTGTTTTTT.

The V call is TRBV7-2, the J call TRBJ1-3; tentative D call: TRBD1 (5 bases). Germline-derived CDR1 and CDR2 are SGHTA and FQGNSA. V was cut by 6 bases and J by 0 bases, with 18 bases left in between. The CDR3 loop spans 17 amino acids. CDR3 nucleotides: TGTGCCAGCAGTTTGCCAGGAGGGACCTTCTCTGGAAACACCATATATTTT. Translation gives CASSLPGGTFSGNTIYF.

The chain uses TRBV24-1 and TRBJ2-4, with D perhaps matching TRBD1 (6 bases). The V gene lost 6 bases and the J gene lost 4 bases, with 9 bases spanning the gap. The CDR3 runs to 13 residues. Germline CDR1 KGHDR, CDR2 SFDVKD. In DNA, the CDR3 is TGTGCCACCAGTCAGGGGTTGAAAAACATTCAGTACTTC. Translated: CATSQGLKNIQYF.

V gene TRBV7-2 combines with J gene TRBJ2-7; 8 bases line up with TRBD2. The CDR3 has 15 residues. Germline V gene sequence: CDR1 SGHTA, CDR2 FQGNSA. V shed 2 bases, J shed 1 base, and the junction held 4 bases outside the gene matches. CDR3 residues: CASSLSAGDSYEQYF. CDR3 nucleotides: TGTGCCAGCAGCTTATCAGCGGGGGATTCCTACGAGCAGTACTTC.

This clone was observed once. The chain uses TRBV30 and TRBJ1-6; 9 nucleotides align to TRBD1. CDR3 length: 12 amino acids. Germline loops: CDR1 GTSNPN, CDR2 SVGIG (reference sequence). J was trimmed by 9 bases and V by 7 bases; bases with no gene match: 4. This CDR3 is CASDRGGSPLHF. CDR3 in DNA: TGTGCCTCGGACAGGGGCGGTTCACCCCTCCACTTT. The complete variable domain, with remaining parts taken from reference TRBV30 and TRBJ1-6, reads SQTIHQWPATLVQPVGSPLSLECTVEGTSNPNLYWYRQAAGRGLQLLFYSVGIGQISSEVPQNLSASRPQDRQFILSSKKLLLSDSGFYLCASDRGGSPLHFGNGTRLTVT.

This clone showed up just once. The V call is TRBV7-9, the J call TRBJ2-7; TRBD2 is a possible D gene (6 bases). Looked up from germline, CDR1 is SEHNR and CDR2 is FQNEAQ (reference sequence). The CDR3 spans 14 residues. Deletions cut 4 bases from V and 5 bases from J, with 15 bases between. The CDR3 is CASSSLTSYNEQYF. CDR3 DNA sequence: TGTGCCAGCAGCTCCCTTACTAGCTATAACGAGCAGTACTTC.

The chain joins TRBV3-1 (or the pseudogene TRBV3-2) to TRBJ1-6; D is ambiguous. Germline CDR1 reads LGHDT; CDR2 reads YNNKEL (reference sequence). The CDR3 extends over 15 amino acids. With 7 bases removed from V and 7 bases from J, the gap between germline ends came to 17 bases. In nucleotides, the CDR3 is TGTGCCAGCACCCCTAGCGCGGTGCGAAATTCACCCCTCCACTTT. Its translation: CASTPSAVRNSPLHF.

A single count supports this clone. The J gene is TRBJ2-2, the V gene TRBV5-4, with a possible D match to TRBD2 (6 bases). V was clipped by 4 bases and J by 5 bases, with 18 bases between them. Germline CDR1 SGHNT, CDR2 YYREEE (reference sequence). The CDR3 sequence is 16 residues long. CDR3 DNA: TGTGCCAGCAGCCCCCGGGTAGCGGAGGTTACCGGGGAGCTGTTTTTT. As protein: CASSPRVAEVTGELFF.

The CDR3 DNA sequence: TGTGCCAGCCCGGGCAACCGGGACAGGGGGCCTAGGAACACTGAAGCTTTCTTT. It codes for CASPGNRDRGPRNTEAFF. The genes are TRBV6-8 and TRBJ1-1, with TRBD1 matching 12 bases. Germline CDR1 is MNHGY and CDR2 is SAAAGT. This CDR3 contains 18 residues. Losses at the gene ends were 8 bases for V and 1 base for J; bases not matched to a gene: 14.

CDR3: CASSPQTGVNTEAFF. CDR3 DNA: TGTGCCAGCAGCCCTCAGACAGGGGTGAACACTGAAGCTTTCTTT. The V call is TRBV7-9, the J call TRBJ1-1; 8 positions agree with TRBD1. Trimming cost V 5 bases and J 0 bases; bases outside gene matches: 5. Germline values: CDR1 SEHNR, CDR2 FQNEAQ (reference sequence). The CDR3 covers 15 residues.

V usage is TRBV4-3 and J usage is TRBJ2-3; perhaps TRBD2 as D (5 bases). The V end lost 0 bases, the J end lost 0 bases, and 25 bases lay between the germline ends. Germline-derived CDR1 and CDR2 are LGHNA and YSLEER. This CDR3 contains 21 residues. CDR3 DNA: TGCGCCAGCAGCCAAGATCCGCCCTACGGGAATGGGGTTACTAGCACAGATACGCAGTATTTT. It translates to CASSQDPPYGNGVTSTDTQYF.

In DNA, the CDR3 is TGTGCCAGCAGCATCCTCAGGGGATGGGACAACTATGGCTACACCTTC. Amino acids: CASSILRGWDNYGYTF. The chain employs TRBV5-6 and TRBJ1-2; TRBD1 might be the D (6 bases). This CDR3 region has 16 residues. Trimming cost V 4 bases and J 2 bases, with 18 bases left between them. Germline values: CDR1 SGHDT, CDR2 YYEEEE. The full variable domain, in which reference TRBV5-6 and TRBJ1-2 provide the parts outside the CDR3, is DAGVTQSPTHLIKTRGQQVTLRCSPKSGHDTVSWYQQALGQGPQFIFQYYEEEERQRGNFPDRFSGHQFPNYSSELNVNALLLGDSALYLCASSILRGWDNYGYTFGSGTRLTVV.

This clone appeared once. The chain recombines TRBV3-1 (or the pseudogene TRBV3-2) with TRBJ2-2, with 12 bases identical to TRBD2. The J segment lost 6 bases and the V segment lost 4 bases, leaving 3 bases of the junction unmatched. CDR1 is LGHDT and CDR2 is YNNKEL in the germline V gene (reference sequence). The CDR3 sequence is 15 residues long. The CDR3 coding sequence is TGTGCCAGCAGCCCACGACTAGCGGGGGCCGGGGAGCTGTTTTTT. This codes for CASSPRLAGAGELFF.

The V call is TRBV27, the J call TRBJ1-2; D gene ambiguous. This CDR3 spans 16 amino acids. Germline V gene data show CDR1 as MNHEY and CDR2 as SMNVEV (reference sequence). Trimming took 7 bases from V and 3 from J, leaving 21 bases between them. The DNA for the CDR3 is TGTGCCAGCACCCCGTCTTTTACCCGGCGGGACTATGGCTACACCTTC. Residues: CASTPSFTRRDYGYTF.

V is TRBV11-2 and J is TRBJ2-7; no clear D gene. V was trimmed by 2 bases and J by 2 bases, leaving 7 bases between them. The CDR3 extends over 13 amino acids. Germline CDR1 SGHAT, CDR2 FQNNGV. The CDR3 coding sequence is TGTGCCAGCAGCTTATATACGGCCTACGAGCAGTACTTC. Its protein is CASSLYTAYEQYF.

CDR3 DNA sequence: TGTGCCAGCAGTCTCAGCTATAATTCACCCCTCCACTTT. Residues: CASSLSYNSPLHF. This chain joins TRBV6-2 or TRBV6-3 and TRBJ1-6; D gene ambiguous. Germline V CDR1 and CDR2: MNHEY, SVGEGT. The CDR3 spans 13 residues. V was clipped by 5 bases and J by 3 bases, with 5 bases between them.

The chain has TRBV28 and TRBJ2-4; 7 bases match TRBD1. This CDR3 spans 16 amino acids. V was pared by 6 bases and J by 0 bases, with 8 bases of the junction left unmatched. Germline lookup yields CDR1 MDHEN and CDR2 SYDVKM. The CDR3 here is CASSSGTVLAKNIQYF. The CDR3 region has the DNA TGTGCCAGCAGCTCAGGGACAGTGTTAGCCAAAAACATTCAGTACTTC.

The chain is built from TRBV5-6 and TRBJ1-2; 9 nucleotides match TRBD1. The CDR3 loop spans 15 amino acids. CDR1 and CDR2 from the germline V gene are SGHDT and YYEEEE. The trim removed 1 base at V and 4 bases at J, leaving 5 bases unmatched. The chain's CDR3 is CASSLTGTGLYGYTF. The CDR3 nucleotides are TGTGCCAGCAGCTTGACCGGGACAGGGCTCTATGGCTACACCTTC. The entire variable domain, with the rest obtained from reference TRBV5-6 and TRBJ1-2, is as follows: DAGVTQSPTHLIKTRGQQVTLRCSPKSGHDTVSWYQQALGQGPQFIFQYYEEEERQRGNFPDRFSGHQFPNYSSELNVNALLLGDSALYLCASSLTGTGLYGYTFGSGTRLTVV.

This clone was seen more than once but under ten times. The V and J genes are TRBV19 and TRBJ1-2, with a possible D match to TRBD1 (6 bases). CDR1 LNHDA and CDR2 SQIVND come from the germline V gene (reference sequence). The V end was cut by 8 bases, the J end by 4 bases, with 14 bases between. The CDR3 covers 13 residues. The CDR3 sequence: CASALGTSYGYTF. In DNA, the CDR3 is TGTGCCAGTGCCCTAGGGACATCCTATGGCTACACCTTC.